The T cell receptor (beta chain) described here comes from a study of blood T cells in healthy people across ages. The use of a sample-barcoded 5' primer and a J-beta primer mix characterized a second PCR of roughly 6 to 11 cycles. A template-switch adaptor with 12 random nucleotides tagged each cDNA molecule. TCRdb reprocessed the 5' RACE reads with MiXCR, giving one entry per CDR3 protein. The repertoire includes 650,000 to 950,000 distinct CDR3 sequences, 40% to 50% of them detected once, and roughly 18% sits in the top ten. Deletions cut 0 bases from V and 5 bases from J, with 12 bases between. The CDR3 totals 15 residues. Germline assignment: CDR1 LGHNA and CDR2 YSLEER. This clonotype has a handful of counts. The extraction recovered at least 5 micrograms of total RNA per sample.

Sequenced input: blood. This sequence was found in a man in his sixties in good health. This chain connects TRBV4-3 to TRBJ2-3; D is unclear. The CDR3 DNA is TGCGCCAGCAGCCAAGAGGACGGAGAGAGAGATACGCAGTATTTT. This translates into CASSQEDGERDTQYF.